This entry concerns a single T cell receptor beta chain. Its specificity is unknown. The data stem from a study of cytomegalovirus exposure and HLA in healthy donors. Findings and caveats of the study: More clonal expansion characterized HLA-associated TCR beta chains than equally common others in a later analysis. In vitro assays verified that three CMV-associated chains recognized CMV antigens specifically. HLA allele associations emerged for some 16,000 TCR beta sequences in a later analysis, at 0.05 false discovery rate. For most subjects, TCR beta sequences were reported to predict HLA-A and HLA-B alleles with accuracy.

J gave up 4 bases and V 0 bases, and 6 bases lay outside the gene matches. Germline CDR1 reads LGHNA; CDR2 reads YNFKEQ. CDR3 length equals 17 residues. PCR employed 60 Vbeta and 13 Jbeta primers. Assay: immunoSEQ multiplex PCR; the TCRdb copy retains only in-frame clones and omits some. The sample includes approximately 150,000 clones, under 70% seen only once; the top ten take more than 9%. The rearrangement links TRBV4-2 to TRBJ2-1; 10 bases agree with TRBD2. This sequence was found in a man younger than 40 in good health and CMV-seropositive. Input material: PBMCs. The CDR3 DNA is TGTGCCAGCAGCCAAGATAGGACTAGCGGTAGATACAATGAGCAGTTCTTC. Protein: CASSQDRTSGRYNEQFF.